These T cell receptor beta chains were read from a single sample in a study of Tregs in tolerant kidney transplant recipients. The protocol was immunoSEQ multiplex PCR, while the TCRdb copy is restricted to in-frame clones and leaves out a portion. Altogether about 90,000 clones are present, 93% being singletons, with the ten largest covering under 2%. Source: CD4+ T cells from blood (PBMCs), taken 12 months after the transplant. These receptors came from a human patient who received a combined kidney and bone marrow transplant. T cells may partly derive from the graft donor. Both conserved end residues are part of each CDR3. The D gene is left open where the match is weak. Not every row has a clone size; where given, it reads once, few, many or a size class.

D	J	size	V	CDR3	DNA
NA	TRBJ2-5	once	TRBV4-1	CASSQEVRRGLQETQYF	TGCGCCAGCAGCCAAGAAGTTAGGCGGGGTCTCCAAGAGACCCAGTACTTC
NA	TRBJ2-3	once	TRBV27	CASSSSSSAQYF	TGTGCCAGCAGTTCCTCTAGCTCGGCGCAGTATTTT
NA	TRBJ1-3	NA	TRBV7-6	CASSRDMGNTIYF	TGTGCCAGCAGCCGGGACATGGGAAACACCATATATTTT
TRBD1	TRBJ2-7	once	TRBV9	CASRSTGTYEQYF	TGTGCCAGCAGGTCGACAGGGACCTACGAGCAGTACTTC
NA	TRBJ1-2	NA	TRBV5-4	CASRADFSGGYTF	TGTGCCAGCAGGGCCGACTTCTCCGGGGGCTACACCTTC
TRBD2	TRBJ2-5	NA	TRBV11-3	CASSTRTSGTPVGETQYF	TGTGCCAGCAGCACGCGGACTAGCGGGACCCCCGTGGGGGAGACCCAGTACTTC
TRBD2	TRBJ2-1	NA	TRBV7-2	CASSSHPSGRGFNEQFF	TGTGCCAGCAGCTCGCACCCTAGCGGGAGGGGATTCAATGAGCAGTTCTTC
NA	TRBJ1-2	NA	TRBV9	CASRSRGYGYTF	TGTGCCAGCCGGTCGCGCGGCTATGGCTACACCTTC
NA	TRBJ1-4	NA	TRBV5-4	CASSSARLNEKLFF	TGTGCCAGCAGCTCGGCCAGGCTAAATGAAAAACTGTTTTTT
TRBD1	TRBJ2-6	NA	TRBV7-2	CASSSPTGTGANVLTF	TGTGCCAGCAGCTCCCCGACAGGGACTGGGGCCAACGTCCTGACTTTC
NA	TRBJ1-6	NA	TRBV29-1	CSVETGGPYNSPLHF	TGCAGCGTTGAGACAGGAGGACCCTATAATTCACCCCTCCACTTT
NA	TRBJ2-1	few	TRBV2	CASRGFAGPYNEQFF	TGTGCCAGCAGGGGATTCGCGGGGCCTTACAATGAGCAGTTCTTC
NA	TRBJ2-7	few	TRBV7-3	CASSLGSRGTASYEQYF	TGTGCCAGCAGCTTAGGGAGCCGGGGGACGGCCTCCTACGAGCAGTACTTC
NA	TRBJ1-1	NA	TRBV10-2	CASSDLQWPEAFF	TGCGCCAGCAGTGACCTCCAATGGCCTGAAGCTTTCTTT
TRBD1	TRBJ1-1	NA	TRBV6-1	CASSIDRAMNTEAFF	TGTGCCAGCAGTATCGACAGGGCAATGAACACTGAAGCTTTCTTT
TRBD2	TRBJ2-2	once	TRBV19	CASMTSPLHTGELFF	TGTGCCAGTATGACTAGCCCCCTCCACACCGGGGAGCTGTTTTTT
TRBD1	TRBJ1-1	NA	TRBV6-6	CASSKYRGDTEAFF	TGTGCCAGCAGTAAGTACAGGGGCGACACTGAAGCTTTCTTT
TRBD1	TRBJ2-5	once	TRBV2	CASSDDRVATQYF	TGTGCCAGCAGTGATGACAGGGTGGCGACCCAGTACTTC
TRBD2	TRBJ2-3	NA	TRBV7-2	CASSLGAGGPSTDTQYF	TGTGCCAGCAGCTTAGGCGCGGGGGGGCCTAGCACAGATACGCAGTATTTT
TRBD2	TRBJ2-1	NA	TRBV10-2	CASGHILAGGRNGQFF	TGCGCCAGCGGTCACATTCTAGCGGGGGGCAGGAATGGGCAGTTCTTC
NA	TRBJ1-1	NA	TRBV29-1	CSAEQGRDTEAFF	TGCAGCGCTGAACAGGGTAGGGACACTGAAGCTTTCTTT
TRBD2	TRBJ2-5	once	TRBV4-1	CASSQDLAGYQETQYF	TGCGCCAGCAGCCAAGATTTAGCGGGGTACCAAGAGACCCAGTACTTC
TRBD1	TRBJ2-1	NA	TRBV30	CAWSAGGWNEQFF	TGTGCCTGGAGTGCAGGGGGCTGGAATGAGCAGTTCTTC
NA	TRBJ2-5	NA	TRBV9	CASSVAVEETQYF	TGTGCCAGCAGCGTAGCAGTGGAAGAGACCCAGTACTTC
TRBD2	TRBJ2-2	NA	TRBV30	CAWSSLGGGLAGDTGELFF	TGTGCCTGGAGTAGTTTAGGGGGCGGACTAGCGGGAGACACCGGGGAGCTGTTTTTT
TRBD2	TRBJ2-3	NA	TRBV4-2	CASSQEGLAGGDTQYF	TGTGCCAGCAGCCAAGAGGGCCTAGCGGGGGGGGATACGCAGTATTTT
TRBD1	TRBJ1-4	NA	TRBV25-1	CASSDSSGQGSEKLFF	TGTGCCAGCAGTGATTCAAGCGGACAGGGGAGTGAAAAACTGTTTTTT
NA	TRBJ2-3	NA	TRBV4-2	CASSQDDGTNLADTQYF	TGTGCCAGCAGCCAAGACGATGGCACGAACCTCGCAGATACGCAGTATTTT
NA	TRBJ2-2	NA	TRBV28	CASARGTENTGELFF	TGTGCCAGCGCCCGCGGGACAGAAAACACCGGGGAGCTGTTTTTT
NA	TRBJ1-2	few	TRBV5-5	CASSLDSLNYGYTF	TGTGCCAGCAGCTTGGACAGCCTTAACTATGGCTACACCTTC
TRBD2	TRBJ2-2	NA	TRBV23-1	CASSQYSLLAGVWTGELFF	TGCGCCAGCAGTCAGTACTCCCTACTAGCGGGAGTCTGGACCGGGGAGCTGTTTTTT
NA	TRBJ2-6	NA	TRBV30	CAWRHSGANVLTF	TGTGCCTGGAGACACTCTGGGGCCAACGTCCTGACTTTC
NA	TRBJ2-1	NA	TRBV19	CASSWGVLSYNEQFF	TGTGCCAGTAGTTGGGGGGTGCTATCCTACAATGAGCAGTTCTTC
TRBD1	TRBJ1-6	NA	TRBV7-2	CASSASTGGGYNSPLHF	TGTGCCAGCAGCGCTAGTACAGGGGGCGGATATAATTCACCCCTCCACTTT
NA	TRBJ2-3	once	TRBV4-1	CASSFRDFRTAFDTQYF	TGCGCCAGCAGCTTCCGGGACTTCCGGACGGCATTCGATACGCAGTATTTT
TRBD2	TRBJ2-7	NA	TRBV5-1	CASSGRLAASYEQYF	TGCGCCAGCAGCGGAAGACTAGCGGCCTCCTACGAGCAGTACTTC
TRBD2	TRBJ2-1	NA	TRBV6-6	CASSTTGLAGDNEQFF	TGTGCCAGCAGCACTACCGGACTAGCGGGGGACAATGAGCAGTTCTTC
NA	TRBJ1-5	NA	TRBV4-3	CASSQHNTQSNQPQHF	TGCGCCAGCAGCCAGCATAACACCCAGAGCAATCAGCCCCAGCATTTT
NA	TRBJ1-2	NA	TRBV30	CAWSAQLDYGYTF	TGTGCCTGGAGTGCCCAGCTAGACTATGGCTACACCTTC
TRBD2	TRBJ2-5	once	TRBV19	CASTGLAGGQETQYF	TGTGCCAGTACCGGACTAGCGGGGGGCCAAGAGACCCAGTACTTC
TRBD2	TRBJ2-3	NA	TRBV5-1	CASRETGTTPSTDTQYF	TGCGCCAGCAGGGAGACGGGGACTACCCCTAGCACAGATACGCAGTATTTT
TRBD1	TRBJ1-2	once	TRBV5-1	CASSSGQGPHYGYTF	TGCGCCAGCAGCTCCGGACAGGGTCCCCACTATGGCTACACCTTC
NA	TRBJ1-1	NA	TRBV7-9	CASSLKSVTEAFF	TGTGCCAGCAGCTTAAAATCCGTTACTGAAGCTTTCTTT
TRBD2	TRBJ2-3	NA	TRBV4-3	CASSVRTSGITYTQYF	TGCGCCAGCAGCGTTAGGACTAGCGGGATTACTTATACGCAGTATTTT
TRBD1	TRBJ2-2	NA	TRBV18	CASSLRTGDIGELFF	TGTGCCAGCTCACTCCGGACAGGGGATATCGGGGAGCTGTTTTTT
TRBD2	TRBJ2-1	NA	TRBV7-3	CASSITSGPYNEQFF	TGTGCCAGCAGCATAACTAGCGGGCCATACAATGAGCAGTTCTTC
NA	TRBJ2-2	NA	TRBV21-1	CASSLSGQQAHGTGELFF	TGTGCCAGCAGCCTCTCGGGACAGCAAGCCCACGGGACCGGGGAGCTGTTTTTT
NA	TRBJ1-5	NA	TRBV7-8	CASSWASYSNQPQHF	TGTGCCAGCAGTTGGGCCTCCTATAGCAATCAGCCCCAGCATTTT
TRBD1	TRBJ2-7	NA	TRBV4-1	CASRIGTGGTYEQYF	TGCGCCAGCAGGATCGGGACAGGGGGCACGTACGAGCAGTACTTC
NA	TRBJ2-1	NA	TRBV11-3	CASSLKLEQFF	TGTGCCAGCAGCTTAAAACTAGAGCAGTTCTTC
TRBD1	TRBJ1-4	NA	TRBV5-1	CASSLVRGRNEKLFF	TGCGCCAGCAGCTTGGTGAGGGGGCGTAATGAAAAACTGTTTTTT
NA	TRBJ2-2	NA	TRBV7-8	CASSLTSRSTGELFF	TGTGCCAGCAGCTTAACCTCCCGGTCCACCGGGGAGCTGTTTTTT
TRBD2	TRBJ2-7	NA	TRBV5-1	CASSLSGGYEQYF	TGCGCCAGCAGCTTGAGCGGGGGCTACGAGCAGTACTTC